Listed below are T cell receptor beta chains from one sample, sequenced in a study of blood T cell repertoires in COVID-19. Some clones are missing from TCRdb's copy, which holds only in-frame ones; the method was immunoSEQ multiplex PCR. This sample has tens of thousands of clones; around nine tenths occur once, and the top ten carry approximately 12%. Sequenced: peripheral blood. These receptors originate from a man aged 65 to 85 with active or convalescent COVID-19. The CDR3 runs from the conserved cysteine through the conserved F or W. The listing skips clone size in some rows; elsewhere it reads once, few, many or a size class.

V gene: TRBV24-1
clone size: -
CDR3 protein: CATSDRQGSEQYF

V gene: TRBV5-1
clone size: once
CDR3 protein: CASSLFGTGESYEQYF

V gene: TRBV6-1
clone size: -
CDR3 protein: CASSEGQGSYEQYF

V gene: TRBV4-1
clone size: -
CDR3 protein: CASSRGAGGREQFF

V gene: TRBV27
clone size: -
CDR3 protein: CASMGWGGGAEGEQFF

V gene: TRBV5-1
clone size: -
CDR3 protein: CASSTGTGRADTQYF

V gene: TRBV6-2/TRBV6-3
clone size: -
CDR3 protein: CASSSGANYGYTF

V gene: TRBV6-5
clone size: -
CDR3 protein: CASRDRINFLGGYTF

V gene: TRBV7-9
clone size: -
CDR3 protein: CASSLNVKSSGNTIYF

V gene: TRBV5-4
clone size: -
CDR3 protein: CASSLGLGEETQYF

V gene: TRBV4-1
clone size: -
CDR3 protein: CASSLQETSADTQYF

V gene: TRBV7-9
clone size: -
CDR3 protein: CASSLESRGANYGYTF

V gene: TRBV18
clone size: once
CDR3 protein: CASSPRGLSNQPQHF

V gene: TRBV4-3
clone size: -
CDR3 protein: CASSPELLTTGTYEQFF

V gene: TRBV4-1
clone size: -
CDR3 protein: CASSRVLGGAGNQPQHF

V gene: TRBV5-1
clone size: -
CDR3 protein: CASSLSGVTNEKLFF

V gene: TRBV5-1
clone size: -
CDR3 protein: CASSLNSQGGEKLFF

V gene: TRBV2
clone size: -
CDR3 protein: CASTDRAKAGYTF

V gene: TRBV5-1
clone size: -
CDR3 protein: CASSLVPVDTEAFF

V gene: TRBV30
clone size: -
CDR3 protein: CASVDRGSYTF

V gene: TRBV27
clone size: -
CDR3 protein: CASSLRDRGTYEQYF

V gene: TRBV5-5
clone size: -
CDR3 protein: CASKTEQGASTEAFF

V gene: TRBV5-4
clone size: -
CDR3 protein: CASSRGLHQETQYF

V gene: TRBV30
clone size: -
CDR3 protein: CAWSARAAGYTF

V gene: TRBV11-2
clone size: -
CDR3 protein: CASRSPGRGALEQYF

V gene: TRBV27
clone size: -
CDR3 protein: CASSPGTGVHEQYF

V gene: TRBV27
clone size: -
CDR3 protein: CASSLAAGGYNEQFF

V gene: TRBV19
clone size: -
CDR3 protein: CASSGGNRGLKGYTF

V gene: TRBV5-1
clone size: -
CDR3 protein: CASSSGADSSYSPLHF

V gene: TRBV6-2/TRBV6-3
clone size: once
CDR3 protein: CASSQFDRTSNYGYTF

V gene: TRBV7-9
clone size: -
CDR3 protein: CASSLEQYNSPLHF

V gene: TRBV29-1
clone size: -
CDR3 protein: CSAQDKGYGYTF

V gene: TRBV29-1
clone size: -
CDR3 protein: CSVRDKGAGTGELFF

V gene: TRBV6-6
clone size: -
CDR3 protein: CASSGFGGTEAFF

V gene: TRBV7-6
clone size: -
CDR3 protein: CASSLRGGLDYASYEQYF